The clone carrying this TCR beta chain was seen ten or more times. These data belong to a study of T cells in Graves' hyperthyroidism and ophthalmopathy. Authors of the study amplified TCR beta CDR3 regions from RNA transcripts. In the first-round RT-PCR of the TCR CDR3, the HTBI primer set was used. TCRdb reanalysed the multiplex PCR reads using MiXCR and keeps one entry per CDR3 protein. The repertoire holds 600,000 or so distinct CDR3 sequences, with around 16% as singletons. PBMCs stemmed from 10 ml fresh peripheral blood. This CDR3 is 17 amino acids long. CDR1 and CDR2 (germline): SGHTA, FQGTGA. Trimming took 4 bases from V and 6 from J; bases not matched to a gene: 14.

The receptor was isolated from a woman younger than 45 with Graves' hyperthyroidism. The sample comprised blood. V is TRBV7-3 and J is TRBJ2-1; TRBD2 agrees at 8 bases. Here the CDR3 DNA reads TGTGCCAGCAGCTACCAGGGGACTAGGGGTGTACGCAATGAGCAGTTCTTC. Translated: CASSYQGTRGVRNEQFF.